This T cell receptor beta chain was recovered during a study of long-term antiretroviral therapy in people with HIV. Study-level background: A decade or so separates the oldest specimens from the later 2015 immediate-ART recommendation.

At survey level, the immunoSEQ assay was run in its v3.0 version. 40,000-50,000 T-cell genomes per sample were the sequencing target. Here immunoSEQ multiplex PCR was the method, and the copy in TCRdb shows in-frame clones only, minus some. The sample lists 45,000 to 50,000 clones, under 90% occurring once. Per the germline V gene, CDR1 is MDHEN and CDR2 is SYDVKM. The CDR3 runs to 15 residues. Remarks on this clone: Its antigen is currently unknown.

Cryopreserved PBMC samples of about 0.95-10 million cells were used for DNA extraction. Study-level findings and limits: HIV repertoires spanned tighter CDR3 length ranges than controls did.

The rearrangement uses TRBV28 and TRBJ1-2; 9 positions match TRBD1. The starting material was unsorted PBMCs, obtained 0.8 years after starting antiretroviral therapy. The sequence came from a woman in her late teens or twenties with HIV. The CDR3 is CGTAWDRASVDGYTF. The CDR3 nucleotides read TGTGGCACTGCCTGGGACAGGGCGTCTGTGGATGGCTACACCTTC.